Each of the 21 T cell receptor beta chains below was sequenced from the same sample in a study of OX40 agonist ivuxolimab in advanced cancers. Assay: immunoSEQ multiplex PCR; the TCRdb copy retains only in-frame clones and omits some. Of tens of thousands of clones in the sample, around 90% are singletons; the top ten hold roughly 8.9%. The sample here was CD4+ or CD8+ T cells sorted from blood, taken in a trial of the OX40 agonist ivuxolimab. The receptors were gathered from an adult with an advanced solid tumor such as melanoma, head and neck, liver or kidney cancer.

CDR3 loop: CASSPGGRGSYNEQFF. CDR3 coding DNA: TGTGCCAGCTCACCGGGCGGTAGAGGCTCCTACAATGAGCAGTTCTTC. The gene calls are TRBV18 and TRBJ2-1, with D unresolved. The CDR3 consists of 16 residues. V dropped 3 bases and J dropped 0 bases, with 12 bases sitting between them. CDR1 and CDR2 from the germline V gene are KGHSH and LQKENI.

Ten or more counts support this clone. The chain has TRBV9 and TRBJ2-5; D is unresolved. Germline loops: CDR1 SGDLS, CDR2 YYNGEE. Trimming removed 2 bases at V and 1 base at J, with 9 bases between. The CDR3 is made up of 14 amino acids. CDR3 loop: CASSVFGLQETQYF. In DNA form, the CDR3 reads TGTGCCAGCAGCGTGTTTGGGCTCCAAGAGACCCAGTACTTC.

This clone turned up a few times. The rearrangement links TRBV29-1 to TRBJ2-1; 16 bases fit TRBD2. The ends lost 7 bases at V and 1 base at J; junction bases unmatched: 10. Germline V lookup: CDR1 SQVTM, CDR2 ANQGSEA. The CDR3 has 18 amino acids. The DNA for the CDR3 is TGCAGCGCCGAAGGGACTAGCGGGGGGGCAGGGTCCTACAATGAGCAGTTCTTC. It specifies CSAEGTSGGAGSYNEQFF.

J is TRBJ2-2 and V is TRBV6-5, with D uncertain. The CDR3 has 12 amino acids. Germline V CDR1 and CDR2: MNHEY, SVGAGI. V was shortened by 11 bases and J by 5 bases, with 12 bases between the two germline ends. The CDR3 loop reads CAAGLGTGELFF. The CDR3 region has the DNA TGTGCCGCCGGATTAGGGACCGGGGAGCTGTTTTTT.

This clone was found once. The chain links TRBV30 to TRBJ1-2, with 10 positions matching TRBD1. The V and J ends lost 3 bases and 8 bases, in that order; junction bases with no gene match: 6. CDR1 and CDR2 (germline): GTSNPN, SVGIG (reference sequence). CDR3 size: 13 residues. The CDR3 nucleotides are TGTGCCTGGAGCAATAGGGACAGGGGCGGCTACACCTTC. Residues: CAWSNRDRGGYTF. The whole variable domain, remainder taken from reference TRBV30 and TRBJ1-2, is SQTIHQWPATLVQPVGSPLSLECTVEGTSNPNLYWYRQAAGRGLQLLFYSVGIGQISSEVPQNLSASRPQDRQFILSSKKLLLSDSGFYLCAWSNRDRGGYTFGSGTRLTVV.

The chain carries TRBV10-3 and TRBJ1-1; 8 nucleotides line up with TRBD1. CDR1 is ENHRY, CDR2 SYGVKD, per germline. The CDR3 contains 12 residues. V shed 6 bases and J 6 bases; nucleotides not matched to a gene: 3. The CDR3 DNA reads as TGTGCCATCAGCGGACAGGGTCCTGAAGCTTTCTTT. Translation: CAISGQGPEAFF.

V and J are TRBV6-5 and TRBJ1-6, with TRBD1 matching over 7 bases. Germline CDR1 is MNHEY and CDR2 is SVGAGI. The junction had 5 bases not matched to a gene; V was cut back by 4 bases and J by 8 bases. There are 14 residues in the CDR3. CDR3 in DNA: TGTGCCAGCAGTTTACAGGGGTTTTATTCACCCCTCCACTTT. Its translation is CASSLQGFYSPLHF.

This clone was counted only a few times. The V and J genes are TRBV19 and TRBJ2-1, with D perhaps being TRBD1 or TRBD2 (5 bases each). The CDR3 length is 13 residues. Germline assignment: CDR1 LNHDA and CDR2 SQIVND (reference sequence). V was clipped by 4 bases and J by 14 bases, with 18 bases between them. Written as DNA, the CDR3 is TGTGCCAGTAGTACCGGGACCTTCGCGGCGGAGTTCTTC. It translates to CASSTGTFAAEFF.

The CDR3 is CASSSPGQAALSGANVLTF. In DNA, the CDR3 is TGTGCCAGCAGTTCCCCAGGACAGGCAGCTCTCTCTGGGGCCAACGTCCTGACTTTC. The rearrangement links TRBV28 to TRBJ2-6, with 7 bases fitting TRBD1. The CDR3 is 19 amino acids. Germline CDR1 reads MDHEN; CDR2 reads SYDVKM. V lost 4 bases to trimming and J lost 0 bases; unmatched junction nucleotides: 12. The whole variable domain, filled in from reference TRBV28 and TRBJ2-6, reads DVKVTQSSRYLVKRTGEKVFLECVQDMDHENMFWYRQDPGLGLRLIYFSYDVKMKEKGDIPEGYSVSREKKERFSLILESASTNQTSMYLCASSSPGQAALSGANVLTFGAGSRLTVL.

J is TRBJ2-2 and V is TRBV28; unclear D gene. This CDR3 contains 14 residues. Germline CDR1 MDHEN, CDR2 SYDVKM. The germline V and J ends were trimmed by 8 bases and 6 bases, with 16 bases remaining between them. This CDR3 reads CASVPFRGAGELFF. The CDR3 DNA follows: TGTGCCAGCGTTCCCTTCCGTGGGGCCGGGGAGCTGTTTTTT.

V and J are TRBV2 and TRBJ1-4, with TRBD1 matching over 8 bases. Germline lookup yields CDR1 SNHLY and CDR2 FYNNEI. The CDR3 length is 14 residues. V shed 10 bases, J shed 6 bases, and the junction held 10 bases outside the gene matches. CDR3 nucleotides: TGTGCCACTAGACAGGGGTTCATCCATGAAAAACTGTTTTTT. Its translation is CATRQGFIHEKLFF.

The V and J genes are TRBV2 and TRBJ2-7; D gene uncertain. Germline loops: CDR1 SNHLY, CDR2 FYNNEI. The CDR3 has 13 amino acids. V was cut by 1 base and J by 4 bases, with 8 bases left in between. The CDR3 region has the DNA TGTGCCAGCAGTGAAGGGGCGAGATACGAGCAGTACTTC. It yields the protein CASSEGARYEQYF.

The chain links TRBV18 to TRBJ2-1; D might be TRBD1 (5 bases). This CDR3 is 19 amino acids long. Germline CDR1 KGHSH, CDR2 LQKENI. V was pared by 2 bases and J by 6 bases, with 26 bases between. The CDR3 reads CASSPIVAGPDSIRNEQFF. In nucleotides, the CDR3 is TGTGCCAGCTCACCAATCGTAGCCGGACCCGACAGTATCCGCAATGAGCAGTTCTTC. The variable domain in full, with the rest retrieved from reference TRBV18 and TRBJ2-1, is NAGVMQNPRHLVRRRGQEARLRCSPMKGHSHVYWYRQLPEEGLKFMVYLQKENIIDESGMPKERFSAEFPKEGPSILRIQQVVRGDSAAYFCASSPIVAGPDSIRNEQFFGPGTRLTVL.

The chain has TRBV7-9 and TRBJ2-1; 16 nucleotides line up with TRBD2. Trimming cost V 6 bases and J 4 bases; bases outside gene matches: 3. From germline, CDR1 is SEHNR and CDR2 FQNEAQ (reference sequence). This CDR3 has 16 residues. The CDR3 bases are TGTGCCAGCAGGGGGACTAGCGGGAGGGATTACAATGAGCAGTTCTTC. Translation gives CASRGTSGRDYNEQFF.

This chain uses TRBV15 with TRBJ2-5; TRBD1 aligns across 8 bases. Germline V gene sequence: CDR1 LNHNV, CDR2 YYDKDF (reference sequence). Germline trimming cut 9 bases from V and 3 bases from J; bases unmatched to any gene: 6. The CDR3 is 13 amino acids. CDR3 in amino acids: CATGTGYEETQYF. CDR3 DNA: TGTGCCACGGGGACAGGTTATGAAGAGACCCAGTACTTC.

The J gene is TRBJ1-1, the V gene TRBV9, with D possibly TRBD1 on 5 matching bases. The length of the CDR3 is 16 residues. Trimming stripped 4 bases from V and 1 base from J, with 17 bases between. Germline CDR1 and CDR2: SGDLS and YYNGEE. CDR3 sequence reads: CASSPPLGGGNTEAFF. The DNA for the CDR3 is TGTGCCAGCAGCCCCCCGTTGGGGGGAGGGAACACTGAAGCTTTCTTT.

The chain joins TRBV5-5 to TRBJ1-5; weak D call: TRBD1 (6 bases). Between the trimmed V and J ends, which lost 4 bases and 5 bases, there was a span of 13 bases. The V gene's germline CDR1 is SGHKS and CDR2 YYEKEE (reference sequence). The CDR3 spans 14 residues. This chain's CDR3 is CASSLGGGDQPQHF. The DNA for the CDR3 is TGTGCCAGCAGCCTCGGGGGGGGCGATCAGCCCCAGCATTTT.

This clone has just one count. This chain uses TRBV25-1 with TRBJ2-1; D is ambiguous. Germline CDR1 and CDR2: MGHDK and SYGVNS. This CDR3 is built from 13 residues. Trimming pared 1 base from V and 6 bases from J, leaving 7 bases between. The CDR3 is CASSELSSNEQFF. Written as DNA, the CDR3 is TGTGCCAGCAGTGAATTGTCAAGCAATGAGCAGTTCTTC.

J is TRBJ1-2 and V is TRBV6-5; TRBD1 might be the D (6 bases). The V end lost 5 bases, the J end lost 8 bases, and 18 bases lay between the germline ends. Germline lookup yields CDR1 MNHEY and CDR2 SVGAGI. This CDR3 contains 14 residues. The CDR3 region is CASSPTGLSGGYTF. CDR3 DNA: TGTGCCAGCAGTCCGACAGGCCTCTCGGGAGGCTACACCTTC.

The chain carries TRBV5-5 and TRBJ2-1; 14 nucleotides agree with TRBD2. With V trimmed by 0 bases and J by 4 bases, 6 bases remained unmatched. Germline V gene data show CDR1 as SGHKS and CDR2 as YYEKEE (reference sequence). This CDR3 is 18 amino acids long. The DNA of the CDR3 is TGTGCCAGCAGCTTGGCCGGGACTAGCGGGAGCGCGTACAATGAGCAGTTCTTC. Translation: CASSLAGTSGSAYNEQFF.

This clone was observed a handful of times. The V gene is TRBV2, the J gene TRBJ1-1; the D gene is possibly TRBD1 (6 bases). The germline V gene encodes CDR1 SNHLY and CDR2 FYNNEI. V was clipped by 6 bases and J by 10 bases, with 12 bases between them. This CDR3 comprises 11 residues. The CDR3 loop reads CASRDSFGAFF. The CDR3 DNA sequence: TGTGCCAGCAGGGACAGTTTTGGAGCTTTCTTT.